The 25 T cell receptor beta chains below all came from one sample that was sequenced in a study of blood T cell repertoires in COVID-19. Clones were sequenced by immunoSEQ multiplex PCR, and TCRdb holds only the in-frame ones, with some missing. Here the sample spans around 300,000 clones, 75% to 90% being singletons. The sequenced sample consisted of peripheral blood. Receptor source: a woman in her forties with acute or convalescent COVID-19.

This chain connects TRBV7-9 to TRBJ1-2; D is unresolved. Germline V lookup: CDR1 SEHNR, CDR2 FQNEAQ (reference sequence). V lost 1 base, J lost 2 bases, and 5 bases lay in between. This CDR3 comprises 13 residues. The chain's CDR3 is CASSLDKNYGYTF. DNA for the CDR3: TGTGCCAGCAGCTTAGACAAAAACTATGGCTACACCTTC. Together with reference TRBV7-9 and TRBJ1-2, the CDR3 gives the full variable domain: DTGVSQNPRHKITKRGQNVTFRCDPISEHNRLYWYRQTLGQGPEFLTYFQNEAQLEKSRLLSDRFSAERPKGSFSTLEIQRTEQGDSAMYLCASSLDKNYGYTFGSGTRLTVV.

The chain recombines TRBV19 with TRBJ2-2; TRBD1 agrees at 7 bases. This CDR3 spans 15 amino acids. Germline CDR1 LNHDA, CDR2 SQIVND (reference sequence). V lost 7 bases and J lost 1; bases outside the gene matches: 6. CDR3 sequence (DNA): TGTGCCAGTAACAGGGACAGAAAGAACACCGGGGAGCTGTTTTTT. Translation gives CASNRDRKNTGELFF.

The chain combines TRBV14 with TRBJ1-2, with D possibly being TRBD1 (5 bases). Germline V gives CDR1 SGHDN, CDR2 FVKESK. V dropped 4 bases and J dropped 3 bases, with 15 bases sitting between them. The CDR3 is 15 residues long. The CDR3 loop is CASSRLQGFDYGYTF. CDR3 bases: TGTGCCAGCAGCCGACTCCAGGGATTCGACTATGGCTACACCTTC.

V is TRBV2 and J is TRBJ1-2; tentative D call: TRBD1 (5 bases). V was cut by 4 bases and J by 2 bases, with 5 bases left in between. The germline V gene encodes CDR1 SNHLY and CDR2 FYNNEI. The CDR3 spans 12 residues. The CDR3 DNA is TGTGCCAGCAGTGGGACAAACTATGGCTACACCTTC. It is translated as CASSGTNYGYTF.

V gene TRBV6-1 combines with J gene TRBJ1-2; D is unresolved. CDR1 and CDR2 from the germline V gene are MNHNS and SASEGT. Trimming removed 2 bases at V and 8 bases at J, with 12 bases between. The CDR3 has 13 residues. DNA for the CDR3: TGTGCCAGCAGTGAATCATTACAGAGCGGCTACACCTTC. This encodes CASSESLQSGYTF.

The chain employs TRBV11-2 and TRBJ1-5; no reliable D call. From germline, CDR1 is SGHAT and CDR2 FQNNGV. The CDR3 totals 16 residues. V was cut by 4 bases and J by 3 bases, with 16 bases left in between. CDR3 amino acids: CASSSLRIVNNQPQHF. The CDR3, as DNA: TGTGCCAGCAGCTCCCTCCGAATAGTTAACAATCAGCCCCAGCATTTT.

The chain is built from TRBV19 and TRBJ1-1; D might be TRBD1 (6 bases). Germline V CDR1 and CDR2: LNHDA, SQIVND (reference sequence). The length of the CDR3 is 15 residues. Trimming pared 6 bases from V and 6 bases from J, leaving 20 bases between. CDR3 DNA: TGTGCCAGTAGGGGCAGGGGAGAGGCGGGGGCTGAAGCTTTCTTT. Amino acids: CASRGRGEAGAEAFF.

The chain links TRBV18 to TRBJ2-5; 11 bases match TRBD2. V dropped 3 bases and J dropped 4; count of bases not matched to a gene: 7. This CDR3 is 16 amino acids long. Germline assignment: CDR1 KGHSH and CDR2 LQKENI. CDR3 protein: CASSPPGLAVSETQYF. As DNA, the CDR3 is TGTGCCAGCTCACCCCCGGGACTAGCGGTATCAGAGACCCAGTACTTC.

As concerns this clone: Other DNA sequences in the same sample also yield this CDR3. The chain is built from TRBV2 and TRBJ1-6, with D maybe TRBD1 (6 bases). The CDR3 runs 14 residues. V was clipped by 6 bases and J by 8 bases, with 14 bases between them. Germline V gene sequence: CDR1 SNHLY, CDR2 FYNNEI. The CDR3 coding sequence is TGTGCCAGCAGGGGGGGAGGGGGTCATTCACCCCTCCACTTT. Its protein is CASRGGGGHSPLHF.

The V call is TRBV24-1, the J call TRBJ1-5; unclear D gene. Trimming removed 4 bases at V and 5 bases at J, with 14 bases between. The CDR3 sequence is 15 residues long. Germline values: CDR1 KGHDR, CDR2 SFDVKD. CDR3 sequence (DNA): TGTGCCACCAGTGAAGGCGGGAGGTACGATCAGCCCCAGCATTTT. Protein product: CATSEGGRYDQPQHF.

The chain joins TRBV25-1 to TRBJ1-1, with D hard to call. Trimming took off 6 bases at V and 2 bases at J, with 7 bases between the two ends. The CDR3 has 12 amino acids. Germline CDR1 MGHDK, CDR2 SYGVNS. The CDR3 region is CASRGLNTEAFF. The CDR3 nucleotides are TGTGCCAGCAGAGGACTTAACACTGAAGCTTTCTTT.

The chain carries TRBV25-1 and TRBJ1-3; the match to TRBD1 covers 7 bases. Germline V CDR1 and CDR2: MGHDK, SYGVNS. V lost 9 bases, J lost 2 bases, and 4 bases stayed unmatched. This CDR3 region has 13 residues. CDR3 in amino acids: CASRQGAGNTIYF. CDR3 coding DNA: TGTGCCAGTCGACAGGGCGCTGGAAACACCATATATTTT.

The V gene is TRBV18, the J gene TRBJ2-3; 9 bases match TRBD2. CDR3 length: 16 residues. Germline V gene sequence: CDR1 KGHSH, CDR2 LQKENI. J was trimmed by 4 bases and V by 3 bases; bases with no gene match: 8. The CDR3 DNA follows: TGTGCCAGCTCACCGCCGCGGGGGGGCCGCGCAGATACGCAGTATTTT. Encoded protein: CASSPPRGGRADTQYF.

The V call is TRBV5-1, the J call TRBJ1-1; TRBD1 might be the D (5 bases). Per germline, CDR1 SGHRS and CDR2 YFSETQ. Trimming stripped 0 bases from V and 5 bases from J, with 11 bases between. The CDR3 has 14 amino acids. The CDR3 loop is CASSLEEGRTEAFF. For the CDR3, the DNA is TGCGCCAGCAGCTTGGAGGAGGGGAGGACTGAAGCTTTCTTT.

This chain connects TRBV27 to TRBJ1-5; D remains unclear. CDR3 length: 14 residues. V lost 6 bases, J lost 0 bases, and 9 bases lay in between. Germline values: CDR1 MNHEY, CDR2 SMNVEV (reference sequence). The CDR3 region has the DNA TGTGCCAGCAGCCCCGGGATTAGCAATCAGCCCCAGCATTTT. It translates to CASSPGISNQPQHF.

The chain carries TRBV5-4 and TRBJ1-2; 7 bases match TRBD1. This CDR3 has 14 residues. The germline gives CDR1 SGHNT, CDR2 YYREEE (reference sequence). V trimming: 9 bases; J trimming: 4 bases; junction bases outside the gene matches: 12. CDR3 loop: CATSGLQGSYGYTF. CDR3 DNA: TGTGCCACCTCAGGCCTACAGGGGTCCTATGGCTACACCTTC.

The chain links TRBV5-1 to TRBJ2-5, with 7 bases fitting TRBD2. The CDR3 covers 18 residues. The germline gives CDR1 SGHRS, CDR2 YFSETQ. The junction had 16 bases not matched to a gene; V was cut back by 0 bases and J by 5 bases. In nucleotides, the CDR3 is TGCGCCAGCAGCTTGGCGCTTCCAGCGGGGCTTCCAGGGGAGACCCAGTACTTC. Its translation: CASSLALPAGLPGETQYF.

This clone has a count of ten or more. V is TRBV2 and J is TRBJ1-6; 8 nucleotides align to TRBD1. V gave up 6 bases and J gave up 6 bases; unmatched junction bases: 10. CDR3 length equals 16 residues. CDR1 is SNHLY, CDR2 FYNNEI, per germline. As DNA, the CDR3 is TGTGCCAGCAGGATGCAGGGGGCATTGTCTAATTCACCCCTCCACTTT. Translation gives CASRMQGALSNSPLHF.

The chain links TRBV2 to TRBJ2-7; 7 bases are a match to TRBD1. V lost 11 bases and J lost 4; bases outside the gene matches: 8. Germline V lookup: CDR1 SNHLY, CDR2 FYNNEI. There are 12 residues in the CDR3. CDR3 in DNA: TGTGCCTATAGGCCGACAGGGTACGAGCAGTACGTC. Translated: CAYRPTGYEQYV.

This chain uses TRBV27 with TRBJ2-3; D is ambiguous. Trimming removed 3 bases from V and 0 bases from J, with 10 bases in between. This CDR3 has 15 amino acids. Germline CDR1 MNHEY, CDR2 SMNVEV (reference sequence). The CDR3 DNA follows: TGTGCCAGCAGTTTTCTGACTTCTAGCACAGATACGCAGTATTTT. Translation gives CASSFLTSSTDTQYF.

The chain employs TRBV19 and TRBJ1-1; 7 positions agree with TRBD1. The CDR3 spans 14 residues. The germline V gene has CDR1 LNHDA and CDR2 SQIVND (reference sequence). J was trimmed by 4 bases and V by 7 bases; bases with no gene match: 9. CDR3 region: CASMTLGTATEAFF. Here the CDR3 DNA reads TGTGCCAGTATGACCCTCGGGACAGCCACTGAAGCTTTCTTT.

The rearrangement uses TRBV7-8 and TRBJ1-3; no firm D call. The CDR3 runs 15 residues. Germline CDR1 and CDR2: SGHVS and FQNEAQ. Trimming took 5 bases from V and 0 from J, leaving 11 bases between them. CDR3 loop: CASSPSSSSGNTIYF. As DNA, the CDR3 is TGTGCCAGCAGCCCATCCTCGAGCTCTGGAAACACCATATATTTT.

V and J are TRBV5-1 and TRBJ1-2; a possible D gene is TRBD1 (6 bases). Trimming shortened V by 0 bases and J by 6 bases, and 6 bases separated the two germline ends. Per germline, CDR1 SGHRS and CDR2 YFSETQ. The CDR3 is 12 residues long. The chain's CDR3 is CASSLAGDGYTF. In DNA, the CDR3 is TGCGCCAGCAGCTTGGCAGGGGATGGCTACACCTTC.

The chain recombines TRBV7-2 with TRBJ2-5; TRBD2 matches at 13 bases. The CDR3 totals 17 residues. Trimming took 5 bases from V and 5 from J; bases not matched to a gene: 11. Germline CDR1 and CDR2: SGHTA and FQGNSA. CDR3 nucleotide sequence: TGTGCCAGCAGCCCAGGGACTAGCGGGGCTCCCACCGAGACCCAGTACTTC. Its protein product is CASSPGTSGAPTETQYF.

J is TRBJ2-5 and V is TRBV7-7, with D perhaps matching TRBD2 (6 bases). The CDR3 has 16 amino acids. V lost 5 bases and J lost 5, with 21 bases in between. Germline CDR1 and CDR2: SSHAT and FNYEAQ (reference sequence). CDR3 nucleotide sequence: TGTGCCAGCAGCCGAGTTAGCGGCCGCGGAGTGGAGACCCAGTACTTC. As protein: CASSRVSGRGVETQYF.